Listed below are T cell receptor beta chains from one sample, sequenced in a study of blood T cell repertoires in COVID-19. Repertoires were generated with immunoSEQ multiplex PCR, while TCRdb's copy carries only in-frame clones and drops some. The sample lists over 90,000 clones, about 90% occurring once. The sequenced material came from peripheral blood. Receptors originate from a man aged 18 to 30 with acute or convalescent COVID-19. The CDR3 runs from the conserved cysteine through the conserved F or W. D genes are given only for firm matches. Some rows mark clone size as missing; the rest say once, few, many or name a class of expanded clone.

V	J	D	size	DNA	CDR3
TRBV10-2	TRBJ2-7	TRBD1	.	TGCGCCACCAGGGGGATAGACAGGGATAACGAGCAGTACTTC	CATRGIDRDNEQYF
TRBV4-1	TRBJ1-3	.	.	TGCGCCAGCAGCCAAGTCTCCAGCTCTGGAAACACCATATATTTT	CASSQVSSSGNTIYF
TRBV18	TRBJ1-1	.	.	TGTGCCAGCTCAGTGGACAGGAACACTGAAGCTTTCTTT	CASSVDRNTEAFF
TRBV5-1	TRBJ2-7	.	.	TGCGCCAGCAGCTTGGGTTACCCGGCAGGGATAACCTACGAGCAGTACTTC	CASSLGYPAGITYEQYF
TRBV6-1	TRBJ2-2	TRBD2	.	TGTGCCAGCACCAAGAGCGGGGGTCTGAGCGGGGAGCTGTTTTTT	CASTKSGGLSGELFF
TRBV18	TRBJ1-4	.	.	TGTGCCAGCTCACCCGCGGGGTCGGAAAAACTGTTTTTT	CASSPAGSEKLFF
TRBV6-5	TRBJ1-1	.	.	TGTGCCAGCAGTTACAGGACAGTCCGGGCCACTGAAGCTTTCTTT	CASSYRTVRATEAFF
TRBV15	TRBJ1-4	.	.	TGTGCCACCAGAACAGGAGAGAGGAATGAAAAACTGTTTTTT	CATRTGERNEKLFF
TRBV10-3	TRBJ1-1	.	once	TGTGCCATCAGTGAAATCTGGCAGGGTAAAAGAGAAACTGAAGCTTTCTTT	CAISEIWQGKRETEAFF
TRBV15	TRBJ2-2	TRBD1	many	TGTGCCACCAGCTCTCAGGACAGGGCGCCCACCGGGGAGCTGTTTTTT	CATSSQDRAPTGELFF
TRBV6-5	TRBJ2-5	.	.	TGTGCCAGCGTGAGTGCCGGAGGGAAACAGTACTTC	CASVSAGGKQYF
TRBV7-9	TRBJ1-1	.	few	TGTGCCAGCAGCCCTCGGGATCTGACGAACACTGAAGCTTTCTTT	CASSPRDLTNTEAFF
TRBV24-1	TRBJ1-2	.	.	TGTGCCACCAGTGATCCCCGACAACTCGGCTACACCTTC	CATSDPRQLGYTF
TRBV29-1	TRBJ1-1	TRBD1	.	TGCAGCGTTGGGTCGACAGGGGGCTATGAAGCTTTCTTT	CSVGSTGGYEAFF
TRBV2	TRBJ2-3	TRBD1	.	TGTGCCAGCAGTGAAAGCCCGGGGACAGGGGGCATTACGCAGTATTTT	CASSESPGTGGITQYF
TRBV4-2	TRBJ2-3	TRBD2	.	TGTGCCAGCAGCCCTTTGACTAGCGGTAGCACAGATACGCAGTATTTT	CASSPLTSGSTDTQYF
TRBV2	TRBJ1-5	.	.	TGTGCCAGCAGTGTGCAGGGTCCGCGGAGCAATCAGCCCCAGCATTTT	CASSVQGPRSNQPQHF
TRBV20-1	TRBJ2-1	.	.	TGCAGTGCTAGAAACTCAAAAGAGCAGTTCTTC	CSARNSKEQFF
TRBV27	TRBJ1-2	.	.	TGTGCCAGCAGCGGACACTCTAACTATGGCTACACCTTC	CASSGHSNYGYTF
TRBV5-1	TRBJ2-3	TRBD2	.	TGCGCCAGCAGCTTGGCGACTAGCGCTAGCACAGATACGCAGTATTTT	CASSLATSASTDTQYF
TRBV6-5	TRBJ1-2	TRBD1	.	TGTGCCAGCAGTTACGCGGGACAGGGGGCGAAGGTCTACACCTTC	CASSYAGQGAKVYTF
TRBV18	TRBJ1-1	TRBD1	.	TGTGCCAGCTCACGGGACAGGGTGGACACTGAAGCTTTCTTT	CASSRDRVDTEAFF
TRBV5-1	TRBJ2-1	TRBD2	.	TGCGCCAGCAGCCCGACTAGCGGGCCCTCCAATGAGCAGTTCTTC	CASSPTSGPSNEQFF
TRBV29-1	TRBJ1-1	.	.	TGCAGCGTTGTGGACATTAGGAACACTGAAGCTTTCTTT	CSVVDIRNTEAFF
TRBV5-1	TRBJ1-4	TRBD1	.	TGCGCCAGCAGCTTGGCGGGACAGTATAATGAAAAACTGTTTTTT	CASSLAGQYNEKLFF
TRBV19	TRBJ2-1	.	.	TGTGCCAGTAGTATAAATGGGCAGGGGTACAATGAGCAGTTCTTC	CASSINGQGYNEQFF
TRBV15	TRBJ2-1	.	.	TGTGCCACCAGCAGAGTGCGGTGGGGAGCAGGTGAGCAGTTCTTC	CATSRVRWGAGEQFF
TRBV12-3/TRBV12-4	TRBJ1-1	.	.	TGTGCCAGCAGTCTATCCCCCGTTACTGAAGCTTTCTTT	CASSLSPVTEAFF
TRBV18	TRBJ2-7	TRBD1	.	TGTGCCAGCTCACCAGCAGGGGGAAACGAGCAGTACTTC	CASSPAGGNEQYF
TRBV11-3	TRBJ2-1	TRBD2	.	TGTGCCAGCAGCTTAGCTAGCGGGAGCTCCTACAATGAGCAGTTCTTC	CASSLASGSSYNEQFF
TRBV5-1	TRBJ2-3	.	.	TGCGCCAGCAGCGCGGGACAGCTAACAGATACGCAGTATTTT	CASSAGQLTDTQYF
TRBV19	TRBJ2-5	.	.	TGTGCCAGTACCCAAAACTCAGGACAGTTCCAAGAGACCCAGTACTTC	CASTQNSGQFQETQYF
TRBV2	TRBJ2-1	.	.	TGTGCCAGCAGTGTAAAAGGTGGACAGCTTGACCGCAACAATGAGCAGTTCTTC	CASSVKGGQLDRNNEQFF
TRBV5-1	TRBJ1-2	.	.	TGCGCCAGCAGCTTAACAGAAGTTTATGGCTACACCTTC	CASSLTEVYGYTF
TRBV3-1/TRBV3-2	TRBJ1-1	.	.	TGTGCCAGCAGCCAAGGAGCAGGGGACACTGAAGCTTTCTTT	CASSQGAGDTEAFF
TRBV20-1	TRBJ1-5	TRBD1	.	TGCAGTGCTAGTAGTACAGGGGTATATAGCAATCAGCCCCAGCATTTT	CSASSTGVYSNQPQHF